The 2 T cell receptor beta chains presented below share a single source sample, sequenced in a study of CD8+CD57+ T cells in acquired aplastic anemia. Genomic DNA acted as the template from which TCR beta VDJ combination and CDR3 sequence profiling were carried out. TCRdb used MiXCR to reprocess the reads, holding one entry per CDR3 protein. Of fewer than 150,000 distinct CDR3 sequences in the sample, around 46% are singletons; the top ten hold 2.5%. Sample: sorted CD4+, CD8+, or CD8+CD57+ T cells (not recorded which) from PBMCs. The receptors were gathered from a human donor in good health, serving as a control.

This chain links TRBV29-1 with TRBJ2-1, with D unclear. Trimming removed 6 bases from V and 5 bases from J, with 14 bases in between. Germline loops: CDR1 SQVTM, CDR2 ANQGSEA. The CDR3 covers 13 residues. This CDR3 is CSVPTAANNEQFF. CDR3 coding DNA: TGCAGCGTGCCCACCGCGGCAAACAATGAGCAGTTCTTC.

V gene TRBV12-3 or TRBV12-4 combines with J gene TRBJ1-1, with TRBD1 identical over 10 bases. There are 16 residues in the CDR3. The trim removed 5 bases at V and 5 bases at J, leaving 11 bases unmatched. The CDR3 DNA reads TGTGCCAGCAGTCGCGCCAGAGGACAGGGGGATACTGAAGCTTTCTTT. Protein: CASSRARGQGDTEAFF.